The source of this T cell receptor beta chain is a study of neoadjuvant anti-PD-1 for oral cavity cancer. Study-wide points: PBMC Gini-index clonality exceeded responders' in non-responders post-nivolumab. Pretreatment Treg/Th17 ratio correlated inversely with post-treatment tumor clonality.

About this clone itself: Its specificity is unknown.

Assay used: immunoSEQ multiplex PCR; TCRdb lists only in-frame clones, some missing. The table includes 12,000 to 15,000 clones, 65% to 80% detected once. The V segment lost 2 bases and the J segment 5 bases; nucleotides outside the gene matches: 5. The CDR3 spans 14 residues. The germline CDR1 and CDR2 sequences are SGHRS and YFSETQ. Patients had newly diagnosed, untreated stage II-IVA oral cavity squamous cell carcinoma. This TCR derives from a person aged 40 to 85 with oral cavity squamous cell carcinoma. The sequences come from PBMCs, collected before nivolumab (anti-PD-1) treatment. This rearrangement joins TRBV5-1 to TRBJ1-1; 8 nucleotides match TRBD1. The CDR3 here is CASSFDRGYTEAFF. The CDR3 DNA follows: TGCGCCAGCAGCTTTGACAGGGGATATACTGAAGCTTTCTTT.